This passage covers 16 T cell receptor beta chains from one sample sequenced in a study of blood T cell repertoires in COVID-19. This table comes from immunoSEQ multiplex PCR, and its TCRdb copy is limited to in-frame clones, with some not included. The sample lists some 250,000 clones, about 82% occurring once. Sequenced input: peripheral blood. These receptor sequences come from an elderly man with acute or convalescent COVID-19.

This chain joins TRBV28 and TRBJ1-4, with D tentatively TRBD1 (5 bases). Trimming removed 6 bases from V and 11 bases from J, with 13 bases in between. CDR3 length: 12 residues. The germline V gene has CDR1 MDHEN and CDR2 SYDVKM. The CDR3 loop reads CASSLHPGKLFF. DNA for the CDR3: TGTGCCAGCAGCCTCCACCCAGGGAAACTGTTTTTT.

The chain uses TRBV19 and TRBJ2-3; TRBD2 might be the D (5 bases). With 4 bases removed from V and 8 bases from J, the gap between germline ends came to 16 bases. This CDR3 is built from 14 residues. From germline, CDR1 is LNHDA and CDR2 SQIVND (reference sequence). CDR3 loop: CASSTFIEGPTQYF. CDR3 nucleotide sequence: TGTGCCAGTAGTACGTTCATAGAGGGCCCTACGCAGTATTTT. The complete variable domain, with remaining parts taken from reference TRBV19 and TRBJ2-3, reads DGGITQSPKYLFRKEGQNVTLSCEQNLNHDAMYWYRQDPGQGLRLIYYSQIVNDFQKGDIAEGYSVSREKKESFPLTVTSAQKNPTAFYLCASSTFIEGPTQYFGPGTRLTVL.

This chain joins TRBV5-5 and TRBJ2-7, with D perhaps matching TRBD2 (5 bases). Trimming shortened V by 4 bases and J by 0 bases, and 14 bases separated the two germline ends. Germline values: CDR1 SGHKS, CDR2 YYEKEE (reference sequence). The CDR3 contains 15 residues. The CDR3 reads CASSPFRGSSYEQYF. In nucleotides, the CDR3 is TGTGCCAGCAGCCCGTTCCGGGGTAGCTCCTACGAGCAGTACTTC. The full variable domain, in which reference TRBV5-5 and TRBJ2-7 provide the parts outside the CDR3, is DAGVTQSPTHLIKTRGQQVTLRCSPISGHKSVSWYQQVLGQGPQFIFQYYEKEERGRGNFPDRFSARQFPNYSSELNVNALLLGDSALYLCASSPFRGSSYEQYFGPGTRLTVT.

This chain links TRBV5-1 with TRBJ1-3; tentative D call: TRBD1 (5 bases). The CDR3 is 15 residues long. Germline-derived CDR1 and CDR2 are SGHRS and YFSETQ. V lost 2 bases and J lost 1, with 10 bases in between. The CDR3 nucleotides are TGCGCCAGCAGCTTAACAGGAGAATCTGGAAACACCATATATTTT. Its translation: CASSLTGESGNTIYF.

V is TRBV6-5 and J is TRBJ2-5; D call uncertain. V lost 2 bases and J 4 bases, leaving 14 bases between the germline ends. CDR3 length equals 15 residues. Germline V lookup: CDR1 MNHEY, CDR2 SVGAGI. The CDR3 protein is CASSYDRLRGETQYF. The DNA of the CDR3 is TGTGCCAGCAGTTACGATCGTCTAAGAGGAGAGACCCAGTACTTC.

The rearrangement links TRBV4-3 to TRBJ2-2, with 11 nucleotides matching TRBD2. Germline assignment: CDR1 LGHNA and CDR2 YSLEER. The CDR3 has 16 amino acids. Unmatched junction bases numbered 4, after V lost 0 bases and J lost 7 bases. The CDR3 loop reads CASSQDLAGGVGELFF. CDR3 DNA: TGCGCCAGCAGCCAAGATCTAGCGGGGGGAGTCGGGGAGCTGTTTTTT.

The V gene is TRBV2, the J gene TRBJ1-4; 7 bases match TRBD1. The CDR3 extends over 13 amino acids. Unmatched junction bases numbered 10, after V lost 6 bases and J lost 12 bases. Germline V gene data show CDR1 as SNHLY and CDR2 as FYNNEI. The CDR3 DNA sequence: TGTGCCAGCAGGTACCTGACAGGGTCAGAACTGTTTTTT. This encodes CASRYLTGSELFF.

In its sample, this clone was seen once. Here the CDR3 reads CAIGQGTTEAFF. The CDR3 DNA reads as TGTGCCATCGGACAGGGAACCACTGAAGCTTTCTTT. The chain combines TRBV10-3 with TRBJ1-1; 8 bases are shared with TRBD1. V trimming: 8 bases; J trimming: 4 bases; junction bases outside the gene matches: 3. The germline V gene has CDR1 ENHRY and CDR2 SYGVKD. This CDR3 comprises 12 residues.

V usage is TRBV27 and J usage is TRBJ2-1, with a tentative D call TRBD2 (5 bases). Germline values: CDR1 MNHEY, CDR2 SMNVEV (reference sequence). V lost 10 bases and J lost 0, with 31 bases in between. The CDR3 sequence is 20 residues long. The CDR3 bases are TGTGCCAACCAAGCAGTCGTGGGAGTTTTTCTGGGGATCTCCTACAATGAGCAGTTCTTC. It specifies CANQAVVGVFLGISYNEQFF.

V gene TRBV7-8 combines with J gene TRBJ2-3; TRBD1 matches 8 bases. This CDR3 is built from 16 residues. Germline V gene data show CDR1 as SGHVS and CDR2 as FQNEAQ. With 5 bases clipped from V and 3 bases from J, the junction kept 10 bases outside the gene matches. The CDR3 region has the DNA TGTGCCAGCAGCCTCTGGACAGGGAGGAGAACAGATACGCAGTATTTT. It encodes CASSLWTGRRTDTQYF.

V usage is TRBV19 and J usage is TRBJ2-3; a possible D gene is TRBD1 (6 bases). V was clipped by 0 bases and J by 0 bases, with 22 bases between them. This CDR3 comprises 20 residues. Germline loops: CDR1 LNHDA, CDR2 SQIVND (reference sequence). This CDR3 reads CASSIDYTYGQTPSTDTQYF. The CDR3 bases are TGTGCCAGTAGTATAGACTATACCTACGGACAGACCCCTAGCACAGATACGCAGTATTTT.

This sequence joins TRBV6-5 and TRBJ2-3; 9 nucleotides align to TRBD1. Per germline, CDR1 MNHEY and CDR2 SVGAGI. The J segment lost 5 bases and the V segment lost 6 bases, leaving 9 bases of the junction unmatched. This CDR3 comprises 15 residues. The CDR3 DNA sequence: TGTGCCAGCAGATTAGGGACAGGGAAAGGAGATACGCAGTATTTT. This translates into CASRLGTGKGDTQYF.

The genes are TRBV10-1 and TRBJ2-2, with a weak D call TRBD2 (6 bases). CDR1 is WNHNN and CDR2 is SYGVQD in the germline V gene (reference sequence). Trimming shortened V by 8 bases and J by 5 bases, and 15 bases separated the two germline ends. This CDR3 is built from 14 residues. The DNA for the CDR3 is TGCGCCAGCCGTCCGGGGGTTCCGACCGGGGAGCTGTTTTTT. Protein product: CASRPGVPTGELFF.

The chain joins TRBV5-1 to TRBJ2-6, with a possible D match to TRBD2 (6 bases). The CDR3 contains 18 residues. In germline, CDR1 is SGHRS, CDR2 YFSETQ. V lost 4 bases and J lost 2, with 19 bases in between. CDR3 residues: CASSPEGGFTTGANVLTF. For the CDR3, the DNA is TGCGCCAGCAGCCCGGAAGGAGGGTTCACTACTGGGGCCAACGTCCTGACTTTC.

The V and J genes are TRBV18 and TRBJ2-1; 7 positions agree with TRBD2. CDR1 is KGHSH, CDR2 LQKENI, per germline. The CDR3 runs 14 residues. V gave up 8 bases and J gave up 8 bases; unmatched junction bases: 12. The CDR3 loop reads CASAGGTFMYEQFF. The CDR3 nucleotides are TGTGCCAGCGCCGGGGGGACCTTCATGTATGAGCAGTTCTTC.

The V call is TRBV19, the J call TRBJ2-1; TRBD2 matches 12 bases. CDR1 is LNHDA, CDR2 SQIVND, per germline (reference sequence). V was clipped by 1 base and J by 4 bases; unmatched bases: 11. The CDR3 covers 19 residues. DNA for the CDR3: TGTGCCAGTAGTATAGGTCCTAGCGGGAGGGCTTCCCTTTACAATGAGCAGTTCTTC. The encoded protein is CASSIGPSGRASLYNEQFF.